There are a few counts of the clone carrying this T cell receptor (beta chain). What it binds is not known. This sample was taken from a study of T cell repertoires in aging, cancer and after chemotherapy. Study in general: Pre- and post-chemotherapy samples were paired from glioblastoma patients treated with temozolomide-based therapy.

Rearranged V-D-J TRB sequences were amplified with a mixed TRB-A/B primer pool. One entry per CDR3 protein, called by TCRdb with MiXCR from the multiplex PCR reads. The sample consists of under 600 distinct CDR3 sequences, less than 20% of them appearing once. Trimming took 7 bases from V and 5 from J, leaving 18 bases between them. The CDR3 consists of 15 residues. Looked up from germline, CDR1 is SGHRS and CDR2 is YFSETQ. Peripheral blood genomic DNA, not sorted cells or RNA, was the template. Whole-study results and caveats: Compared with age-matched healthy donors, untreated hematological or solid cancer patients showed higher blood TCR clonality.

The V and J genes are TRBV5-1 and TRBJ2-2; D might be TRBD2 (7 bases). The sample taken for sequencing was blood. The TCR originated in a human donor with a solid tumor. The CDR3 DNA is TGCGCCAGCGAGCGAGGGGGGGCTGGGACCGGGGAGCTGTTTTTT. This encodes CASERGGAGTGELFF.